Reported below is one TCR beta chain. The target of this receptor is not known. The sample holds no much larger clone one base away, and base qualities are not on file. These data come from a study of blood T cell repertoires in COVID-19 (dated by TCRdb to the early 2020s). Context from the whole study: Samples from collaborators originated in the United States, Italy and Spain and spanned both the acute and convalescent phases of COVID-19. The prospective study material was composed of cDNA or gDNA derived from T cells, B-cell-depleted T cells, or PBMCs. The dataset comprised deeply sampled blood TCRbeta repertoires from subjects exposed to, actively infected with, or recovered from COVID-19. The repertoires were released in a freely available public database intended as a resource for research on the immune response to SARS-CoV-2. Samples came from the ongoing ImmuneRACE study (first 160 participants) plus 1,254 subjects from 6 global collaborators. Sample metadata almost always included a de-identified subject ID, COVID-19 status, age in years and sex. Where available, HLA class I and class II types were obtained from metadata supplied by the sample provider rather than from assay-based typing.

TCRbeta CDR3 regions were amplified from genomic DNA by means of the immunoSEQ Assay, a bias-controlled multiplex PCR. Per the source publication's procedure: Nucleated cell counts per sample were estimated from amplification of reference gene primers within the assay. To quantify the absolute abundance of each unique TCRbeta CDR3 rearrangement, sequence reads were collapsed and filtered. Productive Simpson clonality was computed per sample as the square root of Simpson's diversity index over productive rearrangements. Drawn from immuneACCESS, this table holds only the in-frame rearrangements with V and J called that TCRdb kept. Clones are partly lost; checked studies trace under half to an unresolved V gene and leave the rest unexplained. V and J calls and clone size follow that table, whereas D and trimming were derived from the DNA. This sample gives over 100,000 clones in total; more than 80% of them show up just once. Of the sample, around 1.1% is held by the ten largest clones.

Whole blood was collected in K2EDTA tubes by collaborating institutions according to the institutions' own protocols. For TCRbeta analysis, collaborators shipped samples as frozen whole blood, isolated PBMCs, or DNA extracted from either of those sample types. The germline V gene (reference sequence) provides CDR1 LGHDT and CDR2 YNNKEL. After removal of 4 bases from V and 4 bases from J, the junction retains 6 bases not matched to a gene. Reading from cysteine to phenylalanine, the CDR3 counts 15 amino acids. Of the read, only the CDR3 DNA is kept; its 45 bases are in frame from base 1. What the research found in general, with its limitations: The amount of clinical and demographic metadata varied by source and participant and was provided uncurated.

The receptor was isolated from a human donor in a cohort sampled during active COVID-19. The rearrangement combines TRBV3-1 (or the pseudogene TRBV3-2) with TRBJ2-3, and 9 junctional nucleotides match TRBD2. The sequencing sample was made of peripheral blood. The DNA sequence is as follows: TGTGCCAGCAGCCTTGGGGGACTAGCTCCAGATACGCAGTATTTT. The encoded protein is CASSLGGLAPDTQYF.